This TCR beta chain derives from a study of CD8+CD57+ T cells in acquired aplastic anemia. CD8+CD57+ cell expansion, shown by flow cytometry, had occurred in the patients selected for sequencing. The CDR3 totals 13 residues. V lost 4 bases and J lost 5; bases outside the gene matches: 6. Germline V gives CDR1 SQVTM, CDR2 ANQGSEA. For CDR3 and TCR beta VDJ profiling, genomic DNA was the template used. TCRdb itself ran the reads through MiXCR, one entry per CDR3 protein. The repertoire holds 150,000 or so distinct CDR3 sequences, with more than 45% as singletons. This TCR derives from a human donor with aplastic anemia. The specimen was sorted CD4+, CD8+, or CD8+CD57+ T cells (not recorded which) from PBMCs. The rearrangement joins TRBV29-1 to TRBJ2-7, with 9 nucleotides matching TRBD1. DNA for the CDR3: TGCAGCGTTGGTCGTACAGGGGGCCACGAGCAGTACTTC. Its protein is CSVGRTGGHEQYF.